These 3 T cell receptor beta chains originate from one sample sequenced in a study of cytomegalovirus exposure and HLA in healthy donors. Vbeta (60) and Jbeta (13) primers were used in the PCR. Sequencing used immunoSEQ multiplex PCR; TCRdb keeps in-frame clones, though not all of them. The sample shows over 150,000 clones, around 72% of them seen only once. The sample taken for sequencing was PBMCs. Receptor source: a man aged 18 to 35 in good health and CMV-seronegative.

The rearrangement joins TRBV5-6 to TRBJ2-5; D gene unclear. V was clipped by 1 base and J by 5 bases, with 12 bases between them. CDR1 is SGHDT, CDR2 YYEEEE, per germline. The CDR3 runs to 14 residues. CDR3 nucleotides: TGTGCCAGCAGCTTGTCGATAATCCGGGAGACCCAGTACTTC. This gives the protein CASSLSIIRETQYF.

The chain recombines TRBV6-5 with TRBJ2-7, with D tentatively TRBD2 (6 bases). Germline lookup yields CDR1 MNHEY and CDR2 SVGAGI. Trimming left V 6 bases short and J 2 bases short, with 14 bases between. This CDR3 contains 14 residues. The CDR3 loop is CASRDIGRTYEQYF. CDR3 DNA: TGTGCCAGCAGGGACATAGGGAGGACCTACGAGCAGTACTTC.

This chain links TRBV10-2 with TRBJ2-7; 8 nucleotides match TRBD2. The CDR3 is 14 residues long. The ends lost 5 bases at V and 4 bases at J; junction bases unmatched: 7. Germline lookup yields CDR1 WSHSY and CDR2 SAAADI. The CDR3 nucleotides read TGCGCCAGCAGTTCCGCGACTAGCGCTTACGAGCAGTACTTC. Protein product: CASSSATSAYEQYF.